Below, 7 T cell receptor beta chains from the same sample are listed, as sequenced in a study of T cells in Graves' hyperthyroidism and ophthalmopathy. Amplified TCR beta CDR3 regions derived from RNA transcripts. HTBI primers were employed in a first-round RT-PCR of the TCR CDR3. Each CDR3 protein gets one entry after TCRdb re-called the multiplex PCR reads with MiXCR. The sample yields some 550,000 distinct CDR3 sequences, more than 20% seen once. The sequencing sample was made of blood. These receptors were collected from a man aged 18 to 29 with Graves' hyperthyroidism.

Only a few counts were recorded for this clonotype. CDR3 residues: CASSPGHTNYGYTF. DNA for the CDR3: TGTGCCAGCAGCCCGGGACACACTAACTATGGCTACACCTTC. This chain connects TRBV6-1 to TRBJ1-2, with D possibly matching TRBD1 (6 bases). Germline CDR1 MNHNS, CDR2 SASEGT. CDR3 size: 14 residues. Trimming cost V 6 bases and J 0 bases, with 11 bases left between them.

This clonotype was counted only a few times. This chain links TRBV9 with TRBJ1-5; TRBD1 is a possible D gene (5 bases). Germline loops: CDR1 SGDLS, CDR2 YYNGEE. This CDR3 spans 14 amino acids. V was shortened by 4 bases and J by 3 bases, with 11 bases between the two germline ends. CDR3 bases: TGTGCCAGCAGCCCCCGGGGGGACAATCAGCCCCAGCATTTT. Translation gives CASSPRGDNQPQHF.

V usage is TRBV11-2 and J usage is TRBJ2-7; D is ambiguous. CDR1 and CDR2 from the germline V gene are SGHAT and FQNNGV. The CDR3 is 15 residues long. V dropped 0 bases and J dropped 2 bases, with 11 bases sitting between them. The CDR3 here is CASSLEGVGTYEQYF. The CDR3 bases are TGTGCCAGCAGCTTAGAAGGAGTGGGAACCTACGAGCAGTACTTC.

This clonotype came up a few times. The chain is built from TRBV6-1 and TRBJ1-1; D perhaps matches TRBD1 (6 bases). Germline CDR1 is MNHNS and CDR2 is SASEGT. V was pared by 6 bases and J by 5 bases, with 19 bases between. The CDR3 length is 15 residues. The CDR3: CASRPTLTGRTEAFF. The CDR3 bases are TGTGCCAGCAGACCTACTTTAACAGGGCGGACTGAAGCTTTCTTT.

This clonotype was found a few times. The rearrangement uses TRBV12-3 or TRBV12-4 and TRBJ1-6; possible D gene TRBD1, 5 bases. The CDR3 consists of 14 residues. Trimming removed 1 base at V and 10 bases at J, with 11 bases between. CDR3 bases: TGTGCCAGCAGTTTAGGGGGGTATCGATCACCCCTCCACTTT. This sequence encodes CASSLGGYRSPLHF.

The CDR3 here is CASRSGGDRPYEQYF. The CDR3 coding sequence is TGTGCCAGCAGATCAGGGGGCGATCGGCCCTACGAGCAGTACTTC. V and J are TRBV2 and TRBJ2-7, with TRBD1 identical over 8 bases. The CDR3 is 15 residues long. V lost 6 bases, J lost 2 bases, and 9 bases stayed unmatched. The germline CDR1 and CDR2 sequences are SNHLY and FYNNEI.

The chain uses TRBV30 and TRBJ1-6, with D possibly being TRBD1 (6 bases). CDR3 size: 11 residues. The V and J ends lost 4 bases and 8 bases respectively, with 6 bases between them. CDR1 and CDR2 from the germline V gene are GTSNPN and SVGIG (reference sequence). In DNA form, the CDR3 reads TGTGCCTGGAACAGGGATTCACCCCTCCACTTT. Translated, it gives CAWNRDSPLHF.